This T cell receptor (beta chain) originates from a study of blood T cell repertoires in COVID-19. The method was immunoSEQ multiplex PCR; TCRdb's version includes in-frame clones alone and lacks a portion of them. The sample consists of roughly 270,000 clones, roughly 85% of them appearing once. Germline CDR1 is SNHLY and CDR2 is FYNNEI. V lost 3 bases and J lost 3, with 15 bases in between. The CDR3 consists of 15 residues. The chain employs TRBV2 and TRBJ2-7, with D maybe TRBD1 (6 bases). Sequencing used peripheral blood. The TCR sequence derives from a man between 50 and 59 years old with active or convalescent COVID-19. The CDR3 sequence: CASSERSGAVYEQYF. The CDR3 DNA reads TGTGCCAGCAGTGAGAGGTCAGGGGCTGTCTACGAGCAGTACTTC. Complete variable domain (other parts from reference TRBV2 and TRBJ2-7): EPEVTQTPSHQVTQMGQEVILRCVPISNHLYFYWYRQILGQKVEFLVSFYNNEISEKSEIFDDQFSVERPDGSNFTLKIRSTKLEDSAMYFCASSERSGAVYEQYFGPGTRLTVT.